This TCR beta chain derives from a study of vaccination and CD4 T cells after COVID-19. Once obtained from cultured CD4+ T cells, the DNA was sequenced using the Oncomine TCR Beta short-read assay. TCRdb reprocessed the PCR reads with MiXCR, giving one entry per CDR3 protein. Among 3,800 or so distinct CDR3 sequences, over 15% were seen once, and the ten largest hold roughly 28%. The sample's treatment: 10-day PBMC culture with coronavirus spike peptide pools or control peptides (ViraFEST assay). ViraFEST used peptide pools to expand antigen-specific T cells before TCR sequencing. Every well contained approximately 2 million PBMCs, which were grown with roughly 9.1 IU/ml IL-2 and 9 to 10 ug/ml peptide pools. Remarks on this clonotype: Its specificity is not known. It may be a read error: a sequence one base away is much more abundant.

Per germline, CDR1 SGHAT and CDR2 FQNNGV. V gave up 5 bases and J gave up 5 bases, with 18 bases separating them. The CDR3 runs to 15 residues. The chain uses TRBV11-2 and TRBJ2-5; D not certain. The sample consisted of CD4+ T cells from blood, cultured in vitro. The source is a human donor who had recovered from COVID-19. CDR3: CASSPPTILGETQYF. In DNA, the CDR3 is TGTGCCAGCAGCCCCCCTACCATTCTGGGGGAGACCCAGTACTTC. Filled out from reference TRBV11-2 and TRBJ2-5, the complete variable domain reads EAGVAQSPRYKIIEKRQSVAFWCNPISGHATLYWYQQILGQGPKLLIQFQNNGVVDDSQLPKDRFSAERLKGVDSTLKIQPAKLEDSAVYLCASSPPTILGETQYFGPGTRLLVL.